The clone carrying this T cell receptor (beta chain) occurred many times. Its matching antigen is unknown. Nobody among the patients had been given any treatment before thyroid surgery. Original methodology: Clinicopathological groups differed in CDR3, with these differences serving to build a distant-metastasis classifier for papillary thyroid cancer. Using MiXCR, TCRdb re-called clones from the PCR reads. V and J calls and clone size were set by TCRdb, not the authors. The sample carries 55,000 to 75,000 clones, roughly 18% recorded once. From germline, CDR1 is KGHDR and CDR2 SFDVKD. V lost 3 bases, J lost 1 base, and 6 bases stayed unmatched. CDR3 length equals 16 residues. The sample belongs to a study of metastatic and nonmetastatic thyroid tumors. Whole-study context: Malignant thyroid and benign thyroid patients provided blood and tumor or nodule tissue whose repertoires were compared.

Points from the study as a whole: TCR beta diversity was reportedly significantly higher in malignant thyroid tumors than benign nodules, in blood and tumor.

The sample was blood. The chain links TRBV24-1 to TRBJ2-3, with 7 bases aligning to TRBD1. The clonotype comes from a female donor with papillary thyroid cancer or a benign thyroid nodule (not recorded which). Some clones in this sample may be carry-over from other donors' samples. CDR3 protein: CATSDEGARGTDTQYF. For the CDR3, the DNA is TGTGCCACCAGTGATGAGGGGGCGCGGGGCACAGATACGCAGTATTTT.